Included here is one T cell receptor beta chain sequence, with context. This clone's antigen is unknown. No base-level quality is on record; no much larger clone is a single base apart. Including the terminal cysteine and phenylalanine, the CDR3 comprises 14 residues. The kept DNA is CDR3 alone, 42 bases in frame from the first base. CDR1 and CDR2, looked up from the germline V gene (reference sequence), are MNHEY and SMNVEV. V lost 1 base and J lost 0 bases; the stretch between them is 7 bases long. This record comes from a study of technical replicates of blood from a few donors (dated by TCRdb to the late 2010s). The library was produced with the immunoSEQ multiplex PCR assay. Imported from immuneACCESS, the table was reduced by TCRdb to in-frame sequences with V and J called. These copies leave out some clones; in studies compared against another copy, an unresolved V gene accounts for under half, and the cause of the remainder is not known. This sample has about 100,000 clones in its table, and around 95% of those were observed once. Of the sample, approximately 0.36% falls within the top ten clones.

This sequence was found in a human donor in good health. The sequenced sample consisted of T cells isolated from PBMCs. Rearrangement joined TRBV27 to TRBJ2-7; the D gene is unclear. The sequence in DNA is TGTGCCAGCAGTTTATATTGGAGCTCCTACGAGCAGTACTTC. The encoded protein is CASSLYWSSYEQYF.